This TCR beta chain was identified during a study of cytomegalovirus exposure and HLA in healthy donors. Study at large: A subsequent analysis reported that the roughly 120 validation repertoires were produced on the same platform that had also been used for the 550 to 750 first-cohort repertoires.

Donors were drawn from the 120-subject validation cohort, separate from the roughly 700-subject first cohort. Sequenced by immunoSEQ multiplex PCR; TCRdb stores in-frame clones only, minus some. This repertoire shows about 200,000 clones, more than 75% found once; its top ten account for about 2%. CDR1 is SEHNR and CDR2 is FQNEAQ in the germline V gene (reference sequence). This CDR3 spans 15 amino acids. With 5 bases clipped from V and 5 bases from J, the junction kept 9 bases outside the gene matches. Sequencing was performed on PBMCs. This sequence originates from a woman aged 18-30 years in good health and CMV-seropositive. The V and J genes are TRBV7-9 and TRBJ2-5; TRBD2 aligns across 9 bases. In DNA, the CDR3 is TGTGCCAGCAGCCCGACTAGCGGTTTGGGGGAGACCCAGTACTTC. This translates into CASSPTSGLGETQYF.